This is a list of T cell receptor beta chains from one sample in a study of shared clonotypes between healthy human individuals. TCRdb's table, derived via immunoSEQ multiplex PCR, lists solely in-frame clones and lacks some. The sample has approximately 1.9 million clones; approximately 92% are singletons. Sequenced input: naive CD8+ T cells from PBMCs. These receptors all stem from a man aged 18 to 29 in good health. Some clones in this sample may be carry-over from other donors' samples. Both conserved end residues are part of each CDR3. Each record gives: V gene, clone size, J gene, D gene, CDR3 DNA, CDR3 protein. A D gene is named only where the DNA matches it firmly. Expanded clones get a size class; other rows say once, few or many, or leave the size out.

v_call: TRBV27; clone_size: .; j_call: TRBJ2-5; d_call: TRBD2; cdr3_nt: TGTGCCAGCAGTTTAGCTGCGGGAGGGGGGCAAGAGACCCAGTACTTC; cdr3_aa: CASSLAAGGGQETQYF
v_call: TRBV10-1; clone_size: .; j_call: TRBJ2-1; d_call: .; cdr3_nt: TGCGCCAGCAGCGGTGGGGCTACCAATGAGCAGTTCTTC; cdr3_aa: CASSGGATNEQFF
v_call: TRBV30; clone_size: .; j_call: TRBJ2-1; d_call: .; cdr3_nt: TGTGCCGGAAAGCGGGTCCACTCCTACAATGAGCAGTTCTTC; cdr3_aa: CAGKRVHSYNEQFF
v_call: TRBV9; clone_size: .; j_call: TRBJ2-7; d_call: .; cdr3_nt: TGTGCCAGCAGCGGACAACAGGGATACGAGCAGTACTTC; cdr3_aa: CASSGQQGYEQYF
v_call: TRBV29-1; clone_size: .; j_call: TRBJ2-7; d_call: .; cdr3_nt: TGCAGCGCTGTAGTCTCGAGCTCCTACGAGCAGTACTTC; cdr3_aa: CSAVVSSSYEQYF
v_call: TRBV5-6; clone_size: .; j_call: TRBJ2-7; d_call: TRBD1; cdr3_nt: TGTGCCAGCCGGACAGGGGGCTCCTACGAGCAGTACTTC; cdr3_aa: CASRTGGSYEQYF
v_call: TRBV6-6; clone_size: .; j_call: TRBJ2-7; d_call: .; cdr3_nt: TGTGCCAGCAGCGGGACAACTGGCTACGAGCAGTACTTC; cdr3_aa: CASSGTTGYEQYF
v_call: TRBV28; clone_size: .; j_call: TRBJ1-2; d_call: .; cdr3_nt: TGTGCCAGCAGCTACCCTGAGGGGGATGGCAACACCTTC; cdr3_aa: CASSYPEGDGNTF
v_call: TRBV6-1; clone_size: .; j_call: TRBJ2-1; d_call: .; cdr3_nt: TGTGCCAGCAGTGAAGATGACAGCTTTTACAATGAGCAGTTCTTC; cdr3_aa: CASSEDDSFYNEQFF
v_call: TRBV4-1; clone_size: .; j_call: TRBJ2-1; d_call: TRBD2; cdr3_nt: TGCGCCAGCAGCCTGGGACTAGCGGGGGACAATGAGCAGTTCTTC; cdr3_aa: CASSLGLAGDNEQFF
v_call: TRBV28; clone_size: once; j_call: TRBJ2-7; d_call: .; cdr3_nt: TGTGCCAGCAGTTTTTCCGGGACGCCAACCTACGAGCAGTACTTC; cdr3_aa: CASSFSGTPTYEQYF
v_call: TRBV9; clone_size: few; j_call: TRBJ2-5; d_call: .; cdr3_nt: TGTGCCAGCAGCGTAGGGGACCTGTACCAAGAGACCCAGTACTTC; cdr3_aa: CASSVGDLYQETQYF
v_call: TRBV27; clone_size: .; j_call: TRBJ2-7; d_call: .; cdr3_nt: TGTGCCAGCAGTTTATTATCTTCCTACGAGCAGTACTTC; cdr3_aa: CASSLLSSYEQYF
v_call: TRBV9; clone_size: .; j_call: TRBJ2-7; d_call: .; cdr3_nt: TGTGCCAGCAGCACCTCGGGGGGGACAGTCTACGAGCAGTACTTC; cdr3_aa: CASSTSGGTVYEQYF